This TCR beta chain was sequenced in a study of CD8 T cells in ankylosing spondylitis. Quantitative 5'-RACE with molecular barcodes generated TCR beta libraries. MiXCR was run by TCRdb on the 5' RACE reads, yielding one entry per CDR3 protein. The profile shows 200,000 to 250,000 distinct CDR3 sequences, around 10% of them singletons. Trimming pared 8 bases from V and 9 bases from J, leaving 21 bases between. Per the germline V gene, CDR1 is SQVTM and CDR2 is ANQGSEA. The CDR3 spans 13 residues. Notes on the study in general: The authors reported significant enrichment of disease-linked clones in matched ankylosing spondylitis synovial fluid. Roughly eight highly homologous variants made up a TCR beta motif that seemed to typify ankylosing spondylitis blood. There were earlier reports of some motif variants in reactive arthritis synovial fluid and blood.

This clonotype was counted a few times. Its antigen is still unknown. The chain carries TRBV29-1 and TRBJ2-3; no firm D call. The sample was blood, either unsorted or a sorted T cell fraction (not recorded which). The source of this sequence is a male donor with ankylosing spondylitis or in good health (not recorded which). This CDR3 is CSHSPTPQGTQYF. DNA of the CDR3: TGCAGCCATTCCCCGACTCCACAAGGCACGCAGTATTTT.